These T cell receptor beta chains were read from a single sample in a study of OX40 agonist ivuxolimab in advanced cancers. This table comes from immunoSEQ multiplex PCR, and its TCRdb copy is limited to in-frame clones, with some not included. The table records approximately 60,000 clones, 91% of them present only once. This sample comprised CD4+ or CD8+ T cells sorted from blood, obtained in a trial of the OX40 agonist ivuxolimab. These receptors were collected from an adult with an advanced solid tumor such as melanoma, head and neck, liver or kidney cancer. The CDR3 runs from the conserved cysteine through the conserved F or W.

v_gene	j_gene	CDR3aa
TRBV7-8	TRBJ2-7	CASSPSYEQYF
TRBV15	TRBJ2-7	CATSRVRTGGGEQYF
TRBV19	TRBJ2-5	CASSPWTSGSGTQYF
TRBV4-1	TRBJ2-3	CASSQETAGGLTDTQYF
TRBV15	TRBJ2-7	CATSSARGVGYEQYF
TRBV4-3	TRBJ2-1	CASSQDGARGEQFF
TRBV7-3	TRBJ2-7	CASSPGQGANYEQYF
TRBV28	TRBJ2-7	CASSSGVNEQYF
TRBV7-2	TRBJ2-3	CASSHPGTSGSLFTDTQYF
TRBV28	TRBJ2-5	CASSLRGAETQYF
TRBV11-2	TRBJ1-2	CASSLIFSSNYGYTF
TRBV2	TRBJ1-5	CASSYGTGESQPQHF
TRBV30	TRBJ2-7	CAWSAEHEQYF
TRBV4-1	TRBJ2-7	CASSQETTYEQYF
TRBV25-1	TRBJ2-1	CASSGDSRDREVGEQFF
TRBV6-1	TRBJ2-5	CASIILAGVRETQYF
TRBV27	TRBJ2-7	CASSLLGAYEQYF
TRBV5-1	TRBJ2-5	CASSLVGSSQETQYF
TRBV2	TRBJ2-2	CASSEGSPGTGELFF
TRBV28	TRBJ2-2	CASRTTGQGWIGELFF
TRBV27	TRBJ2-7	CASSLAVTVLHEQYF
TRBV28	TRBJ2-5	CASSGGTGGWETQYF
TRBV28	TRBJ1-2	CASSPITGGENYGYTF
TRBV14	TRBJ1-1	CASSPGLRTTEAFF
TRBV7-9	TRBJ2-1	CASSFWTGAGDEQFF
TRBV7-9	TRBJ1-1	CASSPDQEYTEAFF
TRBV4-3	TRBJ1-4	CASSQDRVRGGEKLFF
TRBV29-1	TRBJ2-3	CSVDPASGGDTQYF
TRBV25-1	TRBJ1-4	CASSEPGGNEKLFF
TRBV9	TRBJ2-7	CASSIAGSGEQYF
TRBV10-3	TRBJ2-1	CATLEAGELNEQFF
TRBV11-3	TRBJ1-1	CASSWGEVEAFF
TRBV29-1	TRBJ2-7	CSVEAGGPYEQYF
TRBV11-2	TRBJ2-3	CASSSTAESVDTQYF
TRBV7-9	TRBJ2-5	CASSSKGIERETQYF
TRBV13	TRBJ2-5	CASSLGQKQETQYF
TRBV5-1	TRBJ1-2	CASSSTLPGGNGYTF
TRBV15	TRBJ2-7	CATSRSTQGYEQYF
TRBV5-3	TRBJ1-2	CARSSDRTNYGYTF
TRBV14	TRBJ1-2	CASSFDQGPWYGYTF
TRBV7-9	TRBJ2-2	CASSLPQGLDTGELFF
TRBV27	TRBJ1-1	CASSLGDLNTEAFF
TRBV4-3	TRBJ2-1	CASSQDATSGWNEQFF
TRBV4-3	TRBJ2-1	CASSPRVVGDEQFF